This T cell receptor (beta chain) is from a study of T cells in Graves' hyperthyroidism and ophthalmopathy. Overall study: Peripheral blood draws took place at initial diagnosis, ahead of any treatment.

RNA transcripts yielded amplified TCR beta CDR3 regions. Using the HTBI primer set, a first-round RT-PCR was run on the TCR CDR3. TCRdb re-called the multiplex PCR reads through MiXCR, storing one row per CDR3 protein. The table includes fewer than 700,000 distinct CDR3 sequences, about 17% detected once. The germline V and J ends were trimmed by 5 bases and 14 bases, with 16 bases remaining between them. This CDR3 has 12 residues. Germline CDR1 and CDR2: MNHNS and SASEGT. Not enrolled were patients with uncontrolled infection, other autoimmune disease, pregnancy or lactation. Ten or more counts support this clonotype.

The specimen was blood. The chain uses TRBV6-1 and TRBJ2-1, with D possibly being TRBD2 (7 bases). This clonotype was obtained from a woman younger than 45 with Graves' hyperthyroidism. The CDR3, as DNA: TGTGCCAGCAGTTCCAATACAGGGAGGGAGTTCTTC. Its translation: CASSSNTGREFF.